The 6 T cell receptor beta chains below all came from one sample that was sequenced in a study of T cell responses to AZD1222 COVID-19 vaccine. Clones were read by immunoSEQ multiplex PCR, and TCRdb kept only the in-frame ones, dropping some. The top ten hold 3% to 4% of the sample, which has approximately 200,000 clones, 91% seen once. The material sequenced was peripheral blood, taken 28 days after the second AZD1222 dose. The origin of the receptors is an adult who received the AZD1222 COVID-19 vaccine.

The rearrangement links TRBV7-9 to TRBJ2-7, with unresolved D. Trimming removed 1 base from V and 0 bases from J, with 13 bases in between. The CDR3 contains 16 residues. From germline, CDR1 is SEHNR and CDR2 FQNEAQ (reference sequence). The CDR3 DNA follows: TGTGCCAGCAGCTTAGTACTACACCAGAGCTCCTACGAGCAGTACTTC. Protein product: CASSLVLHQSSYEQYF.

This CDR3 is CASSFGPGGPPSYEQYF. In DNA, the CDR3 is TGTGCCAGCAGCTTCGGCCCAGGGGGCCCGCCGTCCTACGAGCAGTACTTC. The chain has TRBV5-4 and TRBJ2-7; 8 bases are shared with TRBD1. V gave up 2 bases and J gave up 1 base; unmatched junction bases: 11. CDR3 length: 17 amino acids. Germline assignment: CDR1 SGHNT and CDR2 YYREEE (reference sequence).

The chain's CDR3 is CASSLGGQTYGYTF. The CDR3 nucleotides are TGTGCCAGCAGCTTAGGGGGCCAAACGTATGGCTACACCTTC. This chain links TRBV7-9 with TRBJ1-2, with TRBD1 as a possible D gene (5 bases). Between the trimmed V and J ends, which lost 1 base and 5 bases, there was a span of 11 bases. In germline, CDR1 is SEHNR, CDR2 FQNEAQ (reference sequence). The CDR3 is 14 amino acids. Variable domain in full (rest from reference TRBV7-9 and TRBJ1-2): DTGVSQNPRHKITKRGQNVTFRCDPISEHNRLYWYRQTLGQGPEFLTYFQNEAQLEKSRLLSDRFSAERPKGSFSTLEIQRTEQGDSAMYLCASSLGGQTYGYTFGSGTRLTVV.

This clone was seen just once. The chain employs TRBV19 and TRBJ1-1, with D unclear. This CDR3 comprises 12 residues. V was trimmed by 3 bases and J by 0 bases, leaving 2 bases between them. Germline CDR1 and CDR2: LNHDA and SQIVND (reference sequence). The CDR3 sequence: CASSIVNTEAFF. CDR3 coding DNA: TGTGCCAGTAGTATCGTGAACACTGAAGCTTTCTTT.

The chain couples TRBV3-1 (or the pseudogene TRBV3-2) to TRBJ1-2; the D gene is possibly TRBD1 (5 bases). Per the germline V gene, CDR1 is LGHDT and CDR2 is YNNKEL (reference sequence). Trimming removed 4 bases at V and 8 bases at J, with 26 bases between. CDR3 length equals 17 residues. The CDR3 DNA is TGTGCCAGCAGCCCGGGATTCGGGACGAGGACGGCCGAGGGCTACACCTTC. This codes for CASSPGFGTRTAEGYTF.

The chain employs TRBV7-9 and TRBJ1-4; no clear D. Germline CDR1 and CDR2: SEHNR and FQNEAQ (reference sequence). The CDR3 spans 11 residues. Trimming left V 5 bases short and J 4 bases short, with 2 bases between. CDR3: CASSVNEKLFF. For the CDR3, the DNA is TGTGCCAGCAGCGTTAATGAAAAACTGTTTTTT.